One sample yielded the 23 T cell receptor beta chains listed below, sequenced in a study of naive and memory T cell subsets. General observations from the study: Especially in CD8 cells, naive repertoires contained a few larger clonotypes, possibly CD45RA-re-expressing memory cells.

Which antigens these TCRs recognize remains unknown. Both TRBC1 and TRBC2 were covered by a beta constant-region primer of two equimolar oligonucleotides. The ligated cDNA underwent four PCR rounds using SP2 and nested alpha and beta constant-region primers. TCRdb re-called the UMI-ligation and nested PCR reads through MiXCR, storing one row per CDR3 protein. The sample lists around 83,000 distinct CDR3 sequences, 10% to 12% occurring once. Input material: naive CD4+ T cells from blood. These receptors originate from a human donor in good health.

This clonotype was counted at least ten times. The J gene is TRBJ2-1, the V gene TRBV29-1, with no clear D. Per the germline V gene, CDR1 is SQVTM and CDR2 is ANQGSEA. There are 10 residues in the CDR3. The V gene lost 5 bases and the J gene lost 1 base, with 0 bases spanning the gap. CDR3 loop: CSVSYNEQFF. The CDR3 bases are TGCAGCGTTTCCTACAATGAGCAGTTCTTC.

This clonotype was detected ten times or more. This chain uses TRBV7-9 with TRBJ1-4; 7 nucleotides line up with TRBD1. This CDR3 contains 15 residues. CDR1 is SEHNR and CDR2 is FQNEAQ in the germline V gene (reference sequence). V was pared by 5 bases and J by 2 bases, with 5 bases of the junction left unmatched. CDR3 sequence (DNA): TGTGCCAGCAGCCGACTACAGGGGACTAATGAAAAACTGTTTTTT. It translates to CASSRLQGTNEKLFF.

The chain employs TRBV6-2 or TRBV6-3 and TRBJ2-1; 10 bases agree with TRBD2. The germline V gene has CDR1 MNHEY and CDR2 SVGEGT. Trimming took 7 bases from V and 9 from J; bases not matched to a gene: 9. This CDR3 has 14 amino acids. The CDR3 loop reads CASKYGTSVGEQFF. The CDR3 DNA reads TGTGCCAGCAAGTATGGGACTAGCGTGGGTGAGCAGTTCTTC.

This clonotype came up many times. The chain employs TRBV15 and TRBJ2-1; TRBD2 agrees at 10 bases. Germline values: CDR1 LNHNV, CDR2 YYDKDF (reference sequence). The CDR3 has 15 amino acids. V trimming: 1 base; J trimming: 9 bases; junction bases outside the gene matches: 6. The CDR3 protein is CATSRVLAGVSEQFF. DNA for the CDR3: TGTGCCACCAGCAGAGTTCTAGCGGGAGTAAGTGAGCAGTTCTTC.

This clonotype occurred many times. V gene TRBV29-1 combines with J gene TRBJ2-7; D perhaps matches TRBD1 (6 bases). CDR3 length: 8 residues. Germline-derived CDR1 and CDR2 are SQVTM and ANQGSEA. CDR3: CSAWGHLV. DNA of the CDR3: TGCAGCGCCTGGGGACATCTTGTT.

J is TRBJ2-7 and V is TRBV7-2, with unresolved D. The CDR3 loop spans 14 amino acids. Germline V CDR1 and CDR2: SGHTA, FQGNSA. V lost 1 base and J 5 bases, leaving 12 bases between the germline ends. CDR3 in DNA: TGTGCCAGCAGCTTAGTTAGGGATTCGGACGAGCAGTACTTC. Its translation is CASSLVRDSDEQYF.

This clonotype was seen ten or more times. V and J are TRBV28 and TRBJ2-1; 10 bases are a match to TRBD1. Per the germline V gene, CDR1 is MDHEN and CDR2 is SYDVKM. V trimming: 8 bases; J trimming: 9 bases; junction bases outside the gene matches: 16. The CDR3 spans 16 residues. The DNA of the CDR3 is TGTGCCAGCCGATTCGCCCCCAGGACAGGGGGGAGTGAGCAGTTCTTC. This gives the protein CASRFAPRTGGSEQFF.

The sample holds a few counts of this clonotype. V and J are TRBV7-2 and TRBJ2-3; tentatively, D is TRBD2 (7 bases). Trimming cost V 1 base and J 6 bases, with 17 bases left between them. In germline, CDR1 is SGHTA, CDR2 FQGNSA. CDR3 length: 16 residues. The CDR3 bases are TGTGCCAGCAGCTTAGTAGGGGGAGGGCAAGGTGATACGCAGTATTTT. It yields the protein CASSLVGGGQGDTQYF.

The V gene is TRBV4-3, the J gene TRBJ2-7; D gene ambiguous. Germline V gene sequence: CDR1 LGHNA, CDR2 YSLEER. Trimming took off 2 bases at V and 3 bases at J, with 8 bases between the two ends. The CDR3 covers 13 residues. The CDR3 sequence: CASSQLGSYEQYF. CDR3 nucleotides: TGCGCCAGCAGCCAACTGGGAAGCTACGAGCAGTACTTC.

Only a few counts were recorded for this clonotype. This chain connects TRBV3-1 to TRBJ2-7, with TRBD1 matching over 9 bases. CDR3 length: 16 residues. The germline V gene has CDR1 LGHDT and CDR2 YNNKEL (reference sequence). V gave up 4 bases and J gave up 1 base; unmatched junction bases: 8. The CDR3 DNA reads as TGTGCCAGCAGCCTTCTATCCGGGACAGGGTCCTACGAGCAGTACTTC. Encoded protein: CASSLLSGTGSYEQYF.

The rearrangement joins TRBV29-1 to TRBJ2-3; D is uncertain. V was pared by 2 bases and J by 7 bases, with 13 bases between. This CDR3 is built from 13 residues. Germline CDR1 and CDR2: SQVTM and ANQGSEA. CDR3 in amino acids: CSVESWGVYTQYF. DNA for the CDR3: TGCAGCGTTGAATCCTGGGGTGTATATACGCAGTATTTT.

The J gene is TRBJ1-1, the V gene TRBV7-2; D remains ambiguous. V lost 1 base and J 0 bases, leaving 9 bases between the germline ends. The germline gives CDR1 SGHTA, CDR2 FQGNSA. This CDR3 is 15 amino acids long. The CDR3 reads CASSLVQTLNTEAFF. The CDR3 DNA sequence: TGTGCCAGCAGCTTAGTTCAGACTCTGAACACTGAAGCTTTCTTT.

This clonotype was recorded a few times. The chain is built from TRBV6-2 or TRBV6-3 and TRBJ1-1, with D possibly TRBD1 on 6 matching bases. Trimming left V 7 bases short and J 5 bases short, with 11 bases between. The length of the CDR3 is 12 residues. Germline CDR1 MNHEY, CDR2 SVGEGT. Here the CDR3 reads CASNSQGTEAFF. In nucleotides, the CDR3 is TGTGCCAGCAACTCACAGGGTACTGAAGCTTTCTTT.

This clonotype was detected ten times or more. The chain employs TRBV10-3 and TRBJ1-1; D possibly corresponds to TRBD1 (5 bases). In germline, CDR1 is ENHRY, CDR2 SYGVKD. V was clipped by 10 bases and J by 3 bases, with 18 bases between them. The CDR3 is 14 amino acids. CDR3 nucleotide sequence: TGTGCCACCAGGGTTAAGGCAGAGTACACTGAAGCTTTCTTT. The encoded protein is CATRVKAEYTEAFF.

This chain joins TRBV7-9 and TRBJ1-2, with D possibly TRBD1 on 5 matching bases. Germline V gives CDR1 SEHNR, CDR2 FQNEAQ (reference sequence). The CDR3 runs 15 residues. The V end lost 2 bases, the J end lost 4 bases, and 14 bases lay between the germline ends. The CDR3 here is CASSLSGDGFYGYTF. Here the CDR3 DNA reads TGTGCCAGCAGCTTATCTGGGGACGGATTCTATGGCTACACCTTC.

Details on this clonotype: Being one base from a much bigger clone, this may be a read error. The CDR3 ends on some other residue instead of the conserved phenylalanine or tryptophan, so this is likely a read error. The chain carries TRBV12-3 or TRBV12-4 and TRBJ1-1; D is ambiguous. The CDR3 spans 13 residues. Trimming cost V 7 bases and J 1 base, with 10 bases left between them. The CDR3 spells CASTKQTNTEAFS. CDR3 nucleotides: TGTGCCAGCACAAAGCAGACGAACACTGAAGCTTTCTCT.

This clonotype was recorded at least ten times. The V and J genes are TRBV20-1 and TRBJ2-3, with D tentatively TRBD2 (5 bases). The CDR3 is made up of 12 amino acids. In germline, CDR1 is DFQATT, CDR2 SNEGSKA (reference sequence). Trimming stripped 6 bases from V and 2 bases from J, with 9 bases between. The chain's CDR3 is CSARLATDTQYF. The CDR3 coding sequence is TGCAGTGCGAGGCTAGCCACAGATACGCAGTATTTT.

This clonotype turned up a few times. The CDR3 bases are TGTGCCAGCAGAAGCCAAGCGGGGGGTCCGAGCACAGATACGCAGTATTTT. Amino acid sequence: CASRSQAGGPSTDTQYF. The chain couples TRBV27 to TRBJ2-3; 9 bases are a match to TRBD2. Germline values: CDR1 MNHEY, CDR2 SMNVEV (reference sequence). V dropped 6 bases and J dropped 0; count of bases not matched to a gene: 10. The CDR3 extends over 17 amino acids.

This clonotype was detected many times. The chain carries TRBV6-6 and TRBJ1-5; 8 bases align to TRBD1. J was trimmed by 2 bases and V by 5 bases; bases with no gene match: 8. CDR3 length equals 16 residues. Germline V gene data show CDR1 as MNHNY and CDR2 as SVGAGI (reference sequence). The CDR3 spells CASSDDRGRRNQPQHF. The CDR3, as DNA: TGTGCCAGCAGTGACGACAGGGGACGGCGCAATCAGCCCCAGCATTTT.

The V call is TRBV12-3 or TRBV12-4, the J call TRBJ1-1, with D maybe TRBD1 (6 bases). V gave up 5 bases and J gave up 3 bases, with 10 bases separating them. This CDR3 is 13 amino acids long. CDR3 nucleotide sequence: TGTGCCAGCAGTCTAACAGGGTACACTGAAGCTTTCTTT. Protein product: CASSLTGYTEAFF.

This clonotype was seen a few times. The V gene is TRBV19, the J gene TRBJ2-6; 11 bases align to TRBD1. The CDR3 covers 17 residues. The V segment lost 5 bases and the J segment 6 bases; nucleotides outside the gene matches: 9. The germline CDR1 and CDR2 sequences are LNHDA and SQIVND (reference sequence). CDR3 loop: CASSPRDRGVSANVLTF. The CDR3 region has the DNA TGTGCCAGTAGTCCCCGGGACAGGGGGGTTTCGGCCAACGTCCTGACTTTC.

In its sample, this clonotype was seen a few times. J is TRBJ1-6 and V is TRBV2; tentative D call: TRBD1 (6 bases). The germline V gene has CDR1 SNHLY and CDR2 FYNNEI. The V end lost 0 bases, the J end lost 10 bases, and 16 bases lay between the germline ends. The CDR3 sequence is 16 residues long. The DNA for the CDR3 is TGTGCCAGCAGTGAAGCGGGTGTAGGGGGGCAATCACCCCTCCACTTT. It specifies CASSEAGVGGQSPLHF.

This clonotype was seen ten or more times. The genes are TRBV6-6 and TRBJ2-1; TRBD2 agrees at 10 bases. The germline gives CDR1 MNHNY, CDR2 SVGAGI (reference sequence). Trimming cost V 0 bases and J 6 bases; bases outside gene matches: 2. The CDR3 contains 15 residues. In nucleotides, the CDR3 is TGTGCCAGCAGTTACTCGGCTAGCGGGAGCAATGAGCAGTTCTTC. It codes for CASSYSASGSNEQFF.